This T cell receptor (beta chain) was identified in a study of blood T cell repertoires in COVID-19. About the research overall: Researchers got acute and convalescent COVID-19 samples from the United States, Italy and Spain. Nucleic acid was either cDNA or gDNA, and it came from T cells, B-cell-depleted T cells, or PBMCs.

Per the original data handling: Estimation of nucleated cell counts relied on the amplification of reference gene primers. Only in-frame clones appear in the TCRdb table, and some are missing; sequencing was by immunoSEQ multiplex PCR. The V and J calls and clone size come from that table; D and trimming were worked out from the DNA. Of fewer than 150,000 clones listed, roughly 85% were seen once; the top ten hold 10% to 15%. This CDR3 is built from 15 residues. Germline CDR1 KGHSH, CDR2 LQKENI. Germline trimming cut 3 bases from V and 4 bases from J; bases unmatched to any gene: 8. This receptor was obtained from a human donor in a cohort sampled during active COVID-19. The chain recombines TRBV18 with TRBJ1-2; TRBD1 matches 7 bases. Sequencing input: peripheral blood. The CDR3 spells CASSPGQERGYGYTF. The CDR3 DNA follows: TGTGCCAGCTCACCCGGACAGGAAAGGGGCTATGGCTACACCTTC.